Listed here is a single T cell receptor beta chain. Antigen: not known. V gave up 3 bases and J gave up 2 bases, with 7 bases separating them. CDR1 and CDR2 from the germline V gene are SGHAT and FQNNGV. CDR3 length: 13 residues. Use of 60 Vbeta and 13 Jbeta primers characterized the PCR. The authors' processing: Among the unique TCR beta chains that a later analysis counted, roughly 80 million in all, 10 million to 14 million were shared. TCRdb's copy holds only in-frame clones and misses some; the assay was immunoSEQ multiplex PCR. For V, J and clone size, that table is used; D and trimming come from the DNA. The data contain about 200,000 clones, 70% of them singletons. This sample was included in a study of cytomegalovirus exposure and HLA in healthy donors. Points from the study as a whole: CMV serostatus was the only immune exposure information that was available. Overall, roughly 160 TCR beta chains were annotated as cytomegalovirus-associated.

Sequenced sample: PBMCs. This sequence joins TRBV11-2 and TRBJ1-2, with a weak D call TRBD1 (5 bases). The TCR comes from a man between 40 and 49 years old in good health and CMV-seropositive. This chain's CDR3 is CASSFSGNYGYTF. DNA of the CDR3: TGTGCCAGCAGCTTCTCAGGGAACTATGGCTACACCTTC.